Below are 21 T cell receptor beta chains sequenced from a single sample in a study of blood T cell repertoires in COVID-19. TCRdb's table, derived via immunoSEQ multiplex PCR, lists solely in-frame clones and lacks some. The top ten clones hold almost 3% of a sample with a few hundred thousand clones, less than 90% of them seen once. Sequenced: PBMCs or T cells enriched from blood (not recorded which). These receptors originate from a woman aged 25 to 45 who had recovered from COVID-19.

The table lists this clone with a few counts. Within the sample, other DNA sequences also encode this same CDR3. V usage is TRBV5-1 and J usage is TRBJ1-3; no firm D call. V lost 0 bases and J 4 bases, leaving 8 bases between the germline ends. Germline V lookup: CDR1 SGHRS, CDR2 YFSETQ. This CDR3 has 14 amino acids. CDR3 sequence reads: CASSLAGYGNTIYF. The DNA of the CDR3 is TGCGCCAGCAGCTTGGCGGGGTACGGAAACACCATATATTTT.

Details on this clone: This same CDR3 is encoded by further DNA sequences in the sample. The J gene is TRBJ1-1, the V gene TRBV5-1, with D maybe TRBD1 (6 bases). Trimming stripped 4 bases from V and 0 bases from J, with 10 bases between. The germline gives CDR1 SGHRS, CDR2 YFSETQ. This CDR3 comprises 14 residues. CDR3 in DNA: TGCGCCAGCAGCCCAGGGGAGCTGAACACTGAAGCTTTCTTT. Residues: CASSPGELNTEAFF.

The genes are TRBV7-2 and TRBJ2-5, with 12 bases fitting TRBD2. The CDR3 runs 17 residues. CDR1 SGHTA and CDR2 FQGNSA come from the germline V gene. The V segment lost 4 bases and the J segment 5 bases; nucleotides outside the gene matches: 11. CDR3 loop: CASSSTPSGRAGETQYF. DNA of the CDR3: TGTGCCAGCAGCTCCACCCCTAGCGGGAGGGCCGGGGAGACCCAGTACTTC.

The rearrangement joins TRBV3-1 (or the pseudogene TRBV3-2) to TRBJ2-6; D remains unclear. This CDR3 is built from 14 residues. V was shortened by 1 base and J by 4 bases, with 5 bases between the two germline ends. The germline V gene encodes CDR1 LGHDT and CDR2 YNNKEL (reference sequence). CDR3 nucleotides: TGTGCCAGCAGCCAAGTATCCGGGGCCAACGTCCTGACTTTC. As protein: CASSQVSGANVLTF.

V and J are TRBV6-6 and TRBJ1-1; tentatively, D is TRBD1 (6 bases). The CDR3 spans 13 residues. Germline V gene data show CDR1 as MNHNY and CDR2 as SVGAGI (reference sequence). Trimming removed 6 bases from V and 5 bases from J, with 13 bases in between. The CDR3 nucleotides are TGTGCCAGCAGCCAACCACAGGGAACTGAAGCTTTCTTT. This sequence encodes CASSQPQGTEAFF.

A few counts support this clone. The chain uses TRBV28 and TRBJ2-2; TRBD2 matches at 8 bases. CDR3 length: 16 amino acids. Germline V gene sequence: CDR1 MDHEN, CDR2 SYDVKM. V trimming: 2 bases; J trimming: 2 bases; junction bases outside the gene matches: 4. The CDR3, as DNA: TGTGCCAGCAGTTTAGGCGGGAGGCGTAACACCGGGGAGCTGTTTTTT. As protein: CASSLGGRRNTGELFF.

The chain joins TRBV4-2 to TRBJ2-1; 13 nucleotides line up with TRBD2. The CDR3 runs 15 residues. Unmatched junction bases numbered 3, after V lost 4 bases and J lost 6 bases. The germline CDR1 and CDR2 sequences are LGHNA and YNFKEQ. CDR3 residues: CASSRGTSGTNEQFF. Written as DNA, the CDR3 is TGTGCCAGCAGCCGGGGGACTAGCGGGACCAATGAGCAGTTCTTC.

The genes are TRBV2 and TRBJ1-2; D is undetermined. V was cut by 7 bases and J by 4 bases, with 7 bases left in between. CDR1 and CDR2 (germline): SNHLY, FYNNEI. The CDR3 has 11 amino acids. For the CDR3, the DNA is TGTGCCAGCACACCGGGCTATGGCTACACCTTC. Its protein product is CASTPGYGYTF.

The rearrangement links TRBV6-1 to TRBJ2-3, with 8 bases fitting TRBD1. CDR3 size: 15 residues. CDR1 and CDR2 (germline): MNHNS, SASEGT. J lost 2 bases, V lost 3 bases, and 4 bases had no gene match. The CDR3 spells CASSDGQGVTDTQYF. The CDR3 DNA is TGTGCCAGCAGTGACGGACAGGGTGTCACAGATACGCAGTATTTT.

The V and J genes are TRBV29-1 and TRBJ1-1; D not resolved. Germline values: CDR1 SQVTM, CDR2 ANQGSEA. The V end lost 2 bases, the J end lost 6 bases, and 7 bases lay between the germline ends. The CDR3 covers 11 residues. CDR3 bases: TGCAGCGTTGAATCGGCGGCTGAAGCTTTCTTT. It is translated as CSVESAAEAFF.

The J gene is TRBJ1-4, the V gene TRBV6-6, with 7 positions matching TRBD1. CDR3 length: 15 amino acids. Germline V gene sequence: CDR1 MNHNY, CDR2 SVGAGI (reference sequence). Losses at the gene ends were 2 bases for V and 8 bases for J; bases not matched to a gene: 8. CDR3 nucleotide sequence: TGTGCCAGCAGTTACCCAGGGACAGAGGGCGAAAAACTGTTTTTT. Translated, it gives CASSYPGTEGEKLFF.

J is TRBJ2-1 and V is TRBV12-5; 7 bases match TRBD2. This CDR3 has 15 residues. The germline gives CDR1 LGHNT, CDR2 FRNRAP. Germline trimming cut 0 bases from V and 9 bases from J; bases unmatched to any gene: 8. The CDR3 DNA sequence: TGTGCTAGTGGTTTGGTCCCAACGGGGGGTGCTGAGCAGTTCTTC. It codes for CASGLVPTGGAEQFF. Combining the CDR3 with reference TRBV12-5 and TRBJ2-1 gives the whole variable domain DARVTQTPRHKVTEMGQEVTMRCQPILGHNTVFWYRQTMMQGLELLAYFRNRAPLDDSGMPKDRFSAEMPDATLATLKIQPSEPRDSAVYFCASGLVPTGGAEQFFGPGTRLTVL.

CDR3 residues: CASSPPGGAYEQYF. The CDR3 DNA reads TGTGCCAGCAGTCCACCGGGGGGGGCCTACGAGCAGTACTTC. The chain recombines TRBV28 with TRBJ2-7, with TRBD2 matching over 8 bases. The CDR3 runs 14 residues. Per the germline V gene, CDR1 is MDHEN and CDR2 is SYDVKM. The ends lost 5 bases at V and 2 bases at J; junction bases unmatched: 5.

This clone has just one count. CDR3 DNA: TGTGCCAGTAGTATCCACATCCGGGACAGATACAATGAGCAGTTCTTC. Its protein is CASSIHIRDRYNEQFF. The chain combines TRBV19 with TRBJ2-1; TRBD1 matches 7 bases. CDR1 LNHDA and CDR2 SQIVND come from the germline V gene (reference sequence). V dropped 3 bases and J dropped 4; count of bases not matched to a gene: 9. CDR3 size: 16 residues.

The rearrangement uses TRBV28 and TRBJ1-5; possible D gene TRBD1, 6 bases. This CDR3 contains 14 residues. Germline CDR1 is MDHEN and CDR2 is SYDVKM. V was cut by 5 bases and J by 2 bases, with 10 bases left in between. CDR3: CASSLGGRNQPQHF. In DNA, the CDR3 is TGTGCCAGCAGTCTAGGGGGACGCAATCAGCCCCAGCATTTT.

This chain uses TRBV7-2 with TRBJ1-1; 9 bases line up with TRBD1. V trimming: 3 bases; J trimming: 0 bases; junction bases outside the gene matches: 2. Germline V gene data show CDR1 as SGHTA and CDR2 as FQGNSA. The CDR3 sequence is 15 residues long. In DNA form, the CDR3 reads TGTGCCAGCAGCTTGACAGGGGGGGTGAACACTGAAGCTTTCTTT. It is translated as CASSLTGGVNTEAFF.

With respect to this clone: Its ends do not fully match the called genes, so a read error is possible. The V gene is TRBV7-2, the J gene TRBJ2-3; D is perhaps TRBD2 (5 bases). The CDR3 extends over 12 amino acids. Germline V gives CDR1 SGHTA, CDR2 FQGNSA. The CDR3 bases are TGTGCCAGCAGCCCGAGGGCCCCACCGTGGGATTTT. This sequence encodes CASSPRAPPWDF. Looking up the rest from reference TRBV7-2 and TRBJ2-3 gives the full variable domain: GAGVSQSPSNKVTEKGKDVELRCDPISGHTALYWYRQSLGQGLEFLIYFQGNSAPDKSGLPSDRFSAERTGGSVSTLTIQRTQQEDSAVYLCASSPRAPPWDFGPGTRLTVL.

V and J are TRBV11-2 and TRBJ2-1; no reliable D call. The V and J ends lost 3 bases and 2 bases respectively, with 8 bases between them. In germline, CDR1 is SGHAT, CDR2 FQNNGV. This CDR3 region has 14 residues. CDR3 sequence: CASSFPPTYNEQFF. CDR3 nucleotides: TGTGCCAGCAGCTTCCCCCCTACCTACAATGAGCAGTTCTTC.

This clone occurred once. The chain employs TRBV25-1 and TRBJ2-5; D call uncertain. Trimming pared 1 base from V and 4 bases from J, leaving 13 bases between. Germline V lookup: CDR1 MGHDK, CDR2 SYGVNS. The CDR3 totals 15 residues. In DNA, the CDR3 is TGTGCCAGCAGTGAATGGGCTGAAGATCGAGAGACCCAGTACTTC. It codes for CASSEWAEDRETQYF.

The chain links TRBV5-1 to TRBJ2-7, with 7 nucleotides matching TRBD1. Germline V CDR1 and CDR2: SGHRS, YFSETQ. The CDR3 is 14 amino acids. Unmatched junction bases numbered 6, after V lost 4 bases and J lost 2 bases. In DNA form, the CDR3 reads TGCGCCAGCAGCGTAACAGGGGCCGCCTACGAGCAGTACTTC. Translation gives CASSVTGAAYEQYF. Full variable domain (missing parts from reference TRBV5-1 and TRBJ2-7): KAGVTQTPRYLIKTRGQQVTLSCSPISGHRSVSWYQQTPGQGLQFLFEYFSETQRNKGNFPGRFSGRQFSNSRSEMNVSTLELGDSALYLCASSVTGAAYEQYFGPGTRLTVT.

The table lists this clone with a few counts. Different DNA sequences within this sample yield the same CDR3. The rearrangement uses TRBV7-9 and TRBJ1-5; D call uncertain. V lost 1 base and J 7 bases, leaving 5 bases between the germline ends. Germline lookup yields CDR1 SEHNR and CDR2 FQNEAQ (reference sequence). The CDR3 extends over 12 amino acids. CDR3: CASSLGGQPQHF. In DNA, the CDR3 is TGTGCCAGCAGCTTAGGAGGGCAGCCCCAGCATTTT.